What follows are 9 T cell receptor beta chains derived from one specimen sequenced in a study of STAT5B mutations in CD4+ large granular lymphocyte leukemia (dated by TCRdb to between 2022 and 2023). The library was made by the immunoSEQ multiplex PCR assay. Sourced from immuneACCESS, this table was stored by TCRdb with only in-frame sequences that have V and J called. A share of the clones is absent; for the studies checked, an unresolved V gene accounts for under half, and the remainder has no known explanation. For this sample there are some 21,000 clones; 65% to 80% appear just once. Approximately 30% of the sample rests with the top ten. The sample taken for sequencing was CD4+ T cells from blood buffy coats. Receptors were obtained from a human donor in good health.

A few counts support this clone. This chain links TRBV5-4 with TRBJ1-1; TRBD1 matches 8 bases. Trimming took 0 bases from V and 4 from J; bases not matched to a gene: 5. The germline V gene encodes CDR1 SGHNT and CDR2 YYREEE (reference sequence). This CDR3 spans 15 amino acids. CDR3 DNA: TGTGCCAGCAGCTTGGGCAGGGGGCGAGGCACTGAAGCTTTCTTT. This sequence encodes CASSLGRGRGTEAFF.

This chain joins TRBV5-4 and TRBJ2-1; 9 nucleotides agree with TRBD2. The CDR3 contains 16 residues. V shed 0 bases and J 4 bases; nucleotides not matched to a gene: 5. The germline V gene has CDR1 SGHNT and CDR2 YYREEE (reference sequence). The CDR3 loop is CASSLVGSGGYNEQFF. Here the CDR3 DNA reads TGTGCCAGCAGCTTGGTAGGTAGCGGGGGATACAATGAGCAGTTCTTC.

The V call is TRBV10-1, the J call TRBJ2-7; 8 bases fit TRBD1. Germline V gene data show CDR1 as WNHNN and CDR2 as SYGVQD (reference sequence). Trimming took 4 bases from V and 3 from J; bases not matched to a gene: 2. This CDR3 spans 13 amino acids. CDR3 protein: CASSVGQGYEQYF. The CDR3 DNA is TGCGCCAGCAGTGTTGGACAGGGCTACGAGCAGTACTTC.

V gene TRBV5-5 combines with J gene TRBJ2-5; 7 nucleotides line up with TRBD2. Germline-derived CDR1 and CDR2 are SGHKS and YYEKEE (reference sequence). The V segment lost 0 bases and the J segment 1 base; nucleotides outside the gene matches: 3. The CDR3 loop spans 15 amino acids. CDR3 residues: CASSLAVAGQETQYF. CDR3 in DNA: TGTGCCAGCAGCTTGGCGGTAGCGGGCCAAGAGACCCAGTACTTC.

This clone appeared a few times. This chain joins TRBV5-1 and TRBJ2-3; 7 nucleotides line up with TRBD2. Losses at the gene ends were 4 bases for V and 1 base for J; bases not matched to a gene: 12. CDR1 is SGHRS and CDR2 is YFSETQ in the germline V gene. The CDR3 is made up of 17 amino acids. In nucleotides, the CDR3 is TGCGCCAGCAGCCCCAAACTGGCGGGAGTAGGCACAGATACGCAGTATTTT. Its translation: CASSPKLAGVGTDTQYF. Based on the CDR3 plus reference TRBV5-1 and TRBJ2-3, the full variable domain is KAGVTQTPRYLIKTRGQQVTLSCSPISGHRSVSWYQQTPGQGLQFLFEYFSETQRNKGNFPGRFSGRQFSNSRSEMNVSTLELGDSALYLCASSPKLAGVGTDTQYFGPGTRLTVL.

The rearrangement uses TRBV7-2 and TRBJ2-7; 10 bases are shared with TRBD2. The J segment lost 2 bases and the V segment lost 5 bases, leaving 9 bases of the junction unmatched. This CDR3 is built from 16 residues. Germline V gene data show CDR1 as SGHTA and CDR2 as FQGNSA. Here the CDR3 DNA reads TGTGCCAGCAGCCGAGGAACTAGCGGGATCCCCTACGAGCAGTACTTC. It encodes CASSRGTSGIPYEQYF.

The chain uses TRBV13 and TRBJ2-1; TRBD2 matches 9 bases. There are 16 residues in the CDR3. In germline, CDR1 is PRHDT, CDR2 FYEKMQ (reference sequence). The J segment lost 8 bases and the V segment lost 4 bases, leaving 12 bases of the junction unmatched. CDR3 amino acids: CASSYTGRGGSDEQFF. CDR3 sequence (DNA): TGTGCCAGCAGCTACACAGGGCGGGGGGGCAGCGATGAGCAGTTCTTC.

This sequence joins TRBV11-2 and TRBJ2-3, with D perhaps matching TRBD1 or TRBD2 (5 bases each). From germline, CDR1 is SGHAT and CDR2 FQNNGV. The length of the CDR3 is 15 residues. Trimming cost V 1 base and J 0 bases, with 8 bases left between them. CDR3 residues: CASSLAGQSTDTQYF. The DNA for the CDR3 is TGTGCCAGCAGCTTAGCGGGGCAAAGCACAGATACGCAGTATTTT.

The chain is built from TRBV13 and TRBJ1-4; D is ambiguous. The V gene lost 3 bases and the J gene lost 5 bases, with 4 bases spanning the gap. Germline assignment: CDR1 PRHDT and CDR2 FYEKMQ (reference sequence). This CDR3 is 12 amino acids long. The CDR3 region is CASSFGNEKLFF. The DNA of the CDR3 is TGTGCCAGCAGCTTCGGGAATGAAAAACTGTTTTTT.